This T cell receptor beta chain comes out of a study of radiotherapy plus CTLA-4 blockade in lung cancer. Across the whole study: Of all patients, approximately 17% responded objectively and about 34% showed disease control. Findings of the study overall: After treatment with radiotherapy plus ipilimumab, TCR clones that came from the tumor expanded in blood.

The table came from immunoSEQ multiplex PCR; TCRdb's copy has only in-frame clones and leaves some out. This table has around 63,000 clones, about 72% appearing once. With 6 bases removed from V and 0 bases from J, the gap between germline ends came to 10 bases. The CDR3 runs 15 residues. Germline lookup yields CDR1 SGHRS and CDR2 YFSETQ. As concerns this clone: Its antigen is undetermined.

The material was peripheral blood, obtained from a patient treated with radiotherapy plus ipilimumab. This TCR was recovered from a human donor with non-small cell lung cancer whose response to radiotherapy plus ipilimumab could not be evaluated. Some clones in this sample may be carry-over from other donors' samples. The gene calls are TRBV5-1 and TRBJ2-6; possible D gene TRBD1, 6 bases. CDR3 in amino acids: CASTGAPSGANVLTF. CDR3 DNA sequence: TGCGCCAGCACAGGGGCCCCCTCTGGGGCCAACGTCCTGACTTTC.